The 26 T cell receptor beta chains in this list originate from one sample, sequenced in a study of cytomegalovirus exposure and HLA in healthy donors. A multiplex PCR was run with 60 Vbeta primers and 13 Jbeta primers. The table came from immunoSEQ multiplex PCR; TCRdb's copy has only in-frame clones and leaves some out. Of approximately 210,000 clones in the sample, 82% were seen once. The specimen sequenced was PBMCs. The receptors come from a man aged 35 to 55 in good health and CMV-seropositive.

The chain is built from TRBV5-6 and TRBJ1-4, with D tentatively TRBD1 (6 bases). V was trimmed by 4 bases and J by 3 bases, leaving 10 bases between them. Germline-derived CDR1 and CDR2 are SGHDT and YYEEEE. CDR3 size: 14 residues. For the CDR3, the DNA is TGTGCCAGCAGCCCTCGACAGGCTAATGAAAAACTGTTTTTT. Protein sequence: CASSPRQANEKLFF.

This clone was counted once. The gene calls are TRBV27 and TRBJ1-5; 7 positions match TRBD1. Trimming cost V 8 bases and J 6 bases; bases outside gene matches: 10. Germline V gene sequence: CDR1 MNHEY, CDR2 SMNVEV (reference sequence). The CDR3 is made up of 14 amino acids. The CDR3 loop reads CASGNRGGGQPQHF. DNA for the CDR3: TGTGCCAGCGGAAATAGAGGGGGCGGTCAGCCCCAGCATTTT.

The J gene is TRBJ2-1, the V gene TRBV27; D possibly corresponds to TRBD1 (6 bases). V was trimmed by 3 bases and J by 5 bases, leaving 11 bases between them. There are 14 residues in the CDR3. The germline V gene encodes CDR1 MNHEY and CDR2 SMNVEV (reference sequence). The CDR3 bases are TGTGCCAGCAGTTTTTCCAGGGGTAACAATGAGCAGTTCTTC. This encodes CASSFSRGNNEQFF.

The chain links TRBV11-3 to TRBJ1-1, with D possibly TRBD1 on 6 matching bases. V dropped 5 bases and J dropped 1 base, with 20 bases sitting between them. Germline CDR1 is SGHNT and CDR2 is YENEEA. This CDR3 region has 17 residues. CDR3 in amino acids: CASSRRGGGARNTEAFF. CDR3 DNA: TGTGCCAGCAGCCGGCGCGGCGGGGGGGCGCGGAACACTGAAGCTTTCTTT.

This clone was observed a few times. The chain has TRBV5-1 and TRBJ2-1, with 10 positions matching TRBD2. The J segment lost 10 bases and the V segment lost 3 bases, leaving 10 bases of the junction unmatched. The CDR3 is 15 amino acids. Germline lookup yields CDR1 SGHRS and CDR2 YFSETQ. The DNA of the CDR3 is TGCGCCAGCAGCTCGGGGGGGACTAGCGTACGGGAGCAGTTCTTC. Its protein is CASSSGGTSVREQFF.

J is TRBJ1-3 and V is TRBV29-1; weak D call: TRBD1 (5 bases). V gave up 6 bases and J gave up 10 bases, with 13 bases separating them. The germline V gene has CDR1 SQVTM and CDR2 ANQGSEA. The CDR3 length is 11 residues. CDR3 nucleotides: TGCAGCGTCGCGTCAGGGCGGACCATATATTTT. Protein sequence: CSVASGRTIYF. Filled out from reference TRBV29-1 and TRBJ1-3, the complete variable domain reads SAVISQKPSRDICQRGTSLTIQCQVDSQVTMMFWYRQQPGQSLTLIATANQGSEATYESGFVIDKFPISRPNLTFSTLTVSNMSPEDSSIYLCSVASGRTIYFGEGSWLTVV.

CDR3 sequence reads: CASSLGSYGYTF. In DNA, the CDR3 is TGTGCCAGCAGCTTGGGGAGTTATGGCTACACCTTC. This chain uses TRBV7-9 with TRBJ1-2, with D hard to call. The CDR3 contains 12 residues. Germline CDR1 SEHNR, CDR2 FQNEAQ (reference sequence). V was shortened by 3 bases and J by 5 bases, with 7 bases between the two germline ends.

The chain employs TRBV2 and TRBJ2-7, with 7 positions matching TRBD2. The trim removed 3 bases at V and 1 base at J, leaving 12 bases unmatched. The germline CDR1 and CDR2 sequences are SNHLY and FYNNEI. The CDR3 has 17 residues. CDR3 nucleotides: TGTGCCAGCAGTGATGGGGGGTCGCGGGAGACGTCCTACGAGCAGTACGTC. Residues: CASSDGGSRETSYEQYV.

This sequence joins TRBV28 and TRBJ2-7; TRBD2 agrees at 9 bases. Germline CDR1 and CDR2: MDHEN and SYDVKM. The CDR3 covers 16 residues. The V segment lost 5 bases and the J segment 6 bases; nucleotides outside the gene matches: 14. CDR3: CASSPQAGGTKFEQYF. CDR3 sequence (DNA): TGTGCCAGCAGTCCCCAAGCGGGAGGAACCAAATTCGAGCAGTACTTC.

The V gene is TRBV4-1, the J gene TRBJ2-5; TRBD1 agrees at 7 bases. Germline CDR1 and CDR2: MGHRA and YSYEKL. Trimming took 3 bases from V and 3 from J; bases not matched to a gene: 7. The CDR3 loop spans 15 amino acids. CDR3: CASSQRRDREETQYF. The CDR3 DNA reads TGCGCCAGCAGCCAGAGACGGGACAGAGAAGAGACCCAGTACTTC.

This chain connects TRBV7-3 to TRBJ2-1; TRBD2 aligns across 7 bases. Germline CDR1 SGHTA, CDR2 FQGTGA. V gave up 5 bases and J gave up 0 bases; unmatched junction bases: 7. CDR3 length: 16 residues. The CDR3 DNA reads TGTGCCAGCAGCCCGTGGGGGGGGAGCTCCTACAATGAGCAGTTCTTC. It is translated as CASSPWGGSSYNEQFF.

The chain combines TRBV7-9 with TRBJ2-1; 11 bases agree with TRBD2. CDR3 length: 15 residues. The junction had 3 bases not matched to a gene; V was cut back by 0 bases and J by 8 bases. Germline CDR1 is SEHNR and CDR2 is FQNEAQ (reference sequence). CDR3 bases: TGTGCCAGCAGCTTAGCGACTAGCGGGACTGATGAGCAGTTCTTC. This codes for CASSLATSGTDEQFF.

This rearrangement joins TRBV6-1 to TRBJ2-7, with D hard to call. Per the germline V gene, CDR1 is MNHNS and CDR2 is SASEGT. CDR3 length: 15 amino acids. Trimming shortened V by 2 bases and J by 2 bases, and 13 bases separated the two germline ends. The CDR3 sequence is CASSEFDNIAYEQYV. The CDR3 DNA follows: TGTGCCAGCAGTGAATTTGATAACATAGCCTACGAGCAGTACGTC.

The chain's CDR3 is CASSVGGSPQETQYF. The CDR3 DNA is TGTGCCAGCAGCGTAGGAGGGTCCCCCCAAGAGACCCAGTACTTC. This sequence joins TRBV9 and TRBJ2-5, with D tentatively TRBD2 (5 bases). CDR1 is SGDLS, CDR2 YYNGEE, per germline. The CDR3 length is 15 residues. V was trimmed by 0 bases and J by 1 base, leaving 10 bases between them.

The V call is TRBV6-5, the J call TRBJ2-3; 10 bases line up with TRBD2. The CDR3 extends over 15 amino acids. Germline trimming cut 6 bases from V and 4 bases from J; bases unmatched to any gene: 7. Germline loops: CDR1 MNHEY, CDR2 SVGAGI. Written as DNA, the CDR3 is TGTGCCAGCAGGTCAGCGGGAGGGCCCTCAGATACGCAGTATTTT. The encoded protein is CASRSAGGPSDTQYF.

This chain uses TRBV6-5 with TRBJ1-1; D uncertain. The CDR3 loop spans 15 amino acids. The germline gives CDR1 MNHEY, CDR2 SVGAGI. V lost 6 bases to trimming and J lost 1 base, with 15 bases between them. The CDR3 region has the DNA TGTGCCAGCAGAGGTAGCCAAGCACCGAACACTGAAGCTTTCTTT. It is translated as CASRGSQAPNTEAFF.

A remark on this clone: One junction end disagrees with the germline gene, perhaps due to a read error. V and J are TRBV10-3 and TRBJ1-2, with D uncertain. Germline V CDR1 and CDR2: ENHRY, SYGVKD. The CDR3 loop spans 15 amino acids. CDR3 coding DNA: TGTGCCATCAGTGAGTCGCACAGCCCTAAGTATGGCTACACCTTC. The encoded protein is CAISESHSPKYGYTF.

The CDR3 region has the DNA TGCGCCAGCAGCTTGGCTACTAGCGGGAGTTCGGTTGTAAATGAGCAGTTCTTC. Its protein product is CASSLATSGSSVVNEQFF. The rearrangement joins TRBV5-1 to TRBJ2-1, with 11 bases identical to TRBD2. Germline assignment: CDR1 SGHRS and CDR2 YFSETQ. V lost 0 bases, J lost 7 bases, and 12 bases stayed unmatched. The length of the CDR3 is 18 residues.

In its sample, this clone was seen a few times. The chain joins TRBV29-1 to TRBJ1-1, with 8 bases lining up with TRBD1. The CDR3 length is 12 residues. CDR1 and CDR2 from the germline V gene are SQVTM and ANQGSEA. V trimming: 7 bases; J trimming: 6 bases; junction bases outside the gene matches: 7. In nucleotides, the CDR3 is TGCAGCGCCGACAGGGGTTGGGCTGAAGCTTTCTTT. Its translation is CSADRGWAEAFF.

The chain carries TRBV2 and TRBJ1-1, with 11 bases that match TRBD1. Germline V gene data show CDR1 as SNHLY and CDR2 as FYNNEI. The CDR3 is made up of 13 amino acids. Losses at the gene ends were 1 base for V and 11 bases for J; bases not matched to a gene: 3. The CDR3 DNA follows: TGTGCCAGCAGTGAAGTCCGGGACAGGGGGGCTTTCTTT. Protein product: CASSEVRDRGAFF.

This clone has more than one count but fewer than ten. This chain uses TRBV6-6 with TRBJ2-3; the match to TRBD1 covers 9 bases. V gave up 5 bases and J gave up 3 bases; unmatched junction bases: 3. Germline values: CDR1 MNHNY, CDR2 SVGAGI (reference sequence). CDR3 length equals 14 residues. DNA of the CDR3: TGTGCCAGCAGTCCGGGACAGGGAACAGATACGCAGTATTTT. Protein sequence: CASSPGQGTDTQYF.

The V gene is TRBV20-1, the J gene TRBJ1-1; tentatively, D is TRBD1 (5 bases). Between the trimmed V and J ends, which lost 5 bases and 4 bases, there was a span of 8 bases. CDR1 and CDR2 from the germline V gene are DFQATT and SNEGSKA (reference sequence). CDR3 length: 11 residues. CDR3 sequence: CSAYRSTEAFF. The CDR3 nucleotides read TGCAGTGCTTACAGGAGCACTGAAGCTTTCTTT.

For this clone: Because the CDR3's place on the DNA is in doubt, the DNA is left out and the CDR3 is given as listed by TCRdb. The rearrangement uses TRBV5-6 and TRBJ2-7; the table names TRBD2, a call not compared with the DNA. The CDR3 has 16 residues if both end residues are counted. The germline V gene encodes CDR1 SGHDT and CDR2 YYEEEE. The CDR3 sequence is CASSFWPRTSDYEQYV.

The chain combines TRBV28 with TRBJ2-5; 8 nucleotides agree with TRBD2. The length of the CDR3 is 15 residues. V lost 7 bases, J lost 1 base, and 8 bases stayed unmatched. Germline V gene sequence: CDR1 MDHEN, CDR2 SYDVKM. The CDR3 DNA reads as TGTGCCAGCAAGGAGACGGGAGGGGGCCAAGAGACCCAGTACTTC. It codes for CASKETGGGQETQYF.

The chain couples TRBV29-1 to TRBJ2-3; 9 nucleotides agree with TRBD1. Germline trimming cut 2 bases from V and 3 bases from J; bases unmatched to any gene: 12. There are 17 residues in the CDR3. In germline, CDR1 is SQVTM, CDR2 ANQGSEA. The CDR3 region has the DNA TGCAGCGTTGAAAAGTTAACAGGGGGCGGGAAAACAGATACGCAGTATTTT. It encodes CSVEKLTGGGKTDTQYF.

The V call is TRBV19, the J call TRBJ1-1; D gene unclear. Germline-derived CDR1 and CDR2 are LNHDA and SQIVND (reference sequence). V dropped 1 base and J dropped 4 bases, with 4 bases sitting between them. The CDR3 contains 12 residues. CDR3 bases: TGTGCCAGTAGTATAGCCGGCACTGAAGCTTTCTTT. Translation gives CASSIAGTEAFF.